Described below is a single T cell receptor (beta chain) sequence and its context. The V gene lost 4 bases and the J gene lost 8 bases, with 17 bases spanning the gap. Germline V gene lookup returns CDR1 MGHDK and CDR2 SYGVNS. The CDR3 runs 15 residues. This sample was taken from a study of blood T cell repertoires in COVID-19. Method: immunoSEQ multiplex PCR; TCRdb's copy keeps in-frame clones and lacks some. The sample has 80,000 to 100,000 clones, roughly 70% seen once; the top ten hold 3% to 4.5%. The chain uses TRBV25-1 and TRBJ2-2, with D possibly being TRBD2 (5 bases). The sequence derives from a man aged 65 to 79 with COVID-19, enrolled during active disease. Sequenced sample: peripheral blood. CDR3 coding DNA: TGTGCCAGCAGTGCCCCCGGGCTAGCAATAGGGGAGCTGTTTTTT. Protein sequence: CASSAPGLAIGELFF.